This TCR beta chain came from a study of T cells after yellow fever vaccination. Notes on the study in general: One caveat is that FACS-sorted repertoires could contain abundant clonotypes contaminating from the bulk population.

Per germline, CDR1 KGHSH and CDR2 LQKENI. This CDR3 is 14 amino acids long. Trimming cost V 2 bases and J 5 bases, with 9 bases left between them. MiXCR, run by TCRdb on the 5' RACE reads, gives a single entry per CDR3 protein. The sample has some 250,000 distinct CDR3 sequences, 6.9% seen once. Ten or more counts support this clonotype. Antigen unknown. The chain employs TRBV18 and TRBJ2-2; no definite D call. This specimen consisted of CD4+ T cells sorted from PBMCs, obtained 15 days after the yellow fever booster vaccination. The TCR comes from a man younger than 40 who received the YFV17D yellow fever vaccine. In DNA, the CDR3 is TGTGCCAGCTCACCAGCTGGCGGAACCGGGGAGCTGTTTTTT. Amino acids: CASSPAGGTGELFF.